The 10 T cell receptor beta chains listed next were all sequenced from one sample in a study of T cells in women clearing cervical HPV infection. TCRdb keeps only in-frame clones here, not all; method: immunoSEQ multiplex PCR. The sample table sets out around 38,000 clones. The sample was blood buffy coat. These receptors were taken from a woman between 18 and 69 years old with a cervical HPV16 infection that either progressed to CIN3+ or cleared (not recorded which).

In the case of this clone: The sequence runs out 3 residues before the end of the CDR3; the remainder is reconstructed from the germline J gene. The gene calls are TRBV19 and TRBJ2-2, with D possibly TRBD1 on 5 matching bases. The ends were cut back, 0 bases at V and 4 bases at J, with 9 bases in the middle. Germline V CDR1 and CDR2: LNHDA, SQIVND (reference sequence). This CDR3 spans 15 amino acids. Partial CDR3 DNA: TGTGCCAGTAGTATAGAAGGGGCCGGCACCGGGGAG. Protein sequence: CASSIEGAGTGE. The entire CDR3 protein reads CASSIEGAGTGELFF.

On this clone: The sequenced fragment ends 3 residues before the CDR3 boundary, so the rest is inferred from the germline J gene. J is TRBJ2-7 and V is TRBV10-1; 7 bases line up with TRBD2. The germline V gene has CDR1 WNHNN and CDR2 SYGVQD (reference sequence). V trimming: 6 bases; J trimming: 2 bases; junction bases outside the gene matches: 1. The CDR3 has 12 residues. The CDR3 sequence: CASSGTTYEQYF. Incomplete CDR3 DNA: TGCGCCAGCAGCGGGACTACCTACGAG.

About this clone: The CDR3 end is not reached by the read, which stops 3 residues before it; the germline J gene fills it in. This rearrangement joins TRBV20-1 to TRBJ1-1; maybe TRBD1 (5 bases). Germline values: CDR1 DFQATT, CDR2 SNEGSKA (reference sequence). The CDR3 has 14 residues. V lost 3 bases and J lost 2, with 13 bases in between. The CDR3 bases that were read are TGCAGTGCTAGTCACAACGACAGAAACACTGAA. Residues: CSASHNDRNTE. The CDR3 in its entirety is CSASHNDRNTEAFF.

CDR3 DNA (partial): TGTGCCAGCAGCTTATACGGGACTAGCGGGAGTGGTAATGAG. Translation gives CASSLYGTSGSGNE. The whole CDR3 sequence is CASSLYGTSGSGNEQFF. This rearrangement joins TRBV7-3 to TRBJ2-1, with 14 bases lining up with TRBD2. The CDR3 is cut off 3 residues early in the read; its end comes from the germline J gene. V was clipped by 2 bases and J by 7 bases; unmatched bases: 7. CDR1 SGHTA and CDR2 FQGTGA come from the germline V gene. The CDR3 covers 17 residues.

CDR3 bases read: TGTGCCAGCAGCGCTTGGGAAGGACAGGGGAGCGGC. Residues: CASSAWEGQGSG. The full CDR3 reads CASSAWEGQGSGYTF. This sequence joins TRBV5-6 and TRBJ1-2; 9 bases are a match to TRBD1. The observed sequence ends 3 residues before the CDR3 terminus, with the missing tail filled in from the germline J gene. The germline gives CDR1 SGHDT, CDR2 YYEEEE. This CDR3 is built from 15 residues.

As concerns this clone: The observed sequence ends 3 residues before the CDR3 terminus, with the missing tail filled in from the germline J gene. The V call is TRBV19, the J call TRBJ2-3; TRBD2 matches 12 bases. The CDR3 is 15 amino acids. V was pared by 5 bases and J by 4 bases, with 4 bases of the junction left unmatched. Germline-derived CDR1 and CDR2 are LNHDA and SQIVND (reference sequence). The CDR3 region is CASSLTSGSADTQYF. CDR3 DNA (partial): TGTGCCAGTAGTTTGACTAGCGGGAGCGCAGATACG. The full variable domain, with the rest looked up from reference TRBV19 and TRBJ2-3, is DGGITQSPKYLFRKEGQNVTLSCEQNLNHDAMYWYRQDPGQGLRLIYYSQIVNDFQKGDIAEGYSVSREKKESFPLTVTSAQKNPTAFYLCASSLTSGSADTQYFGPGTRLTVL.

A word on this clone: The CDR3 goes on 3 residues after the read ends, and that part is filled in from the germline J gene. The rearrangement uses TRBV20-1 and TRBJ2-3; D remains unclear. V was pared by 6 bases and J by 0 bases, with 16 bases between. The CDR3 sequence is 15 residues long. Germline lookup yields CDR1 DFQATT and CDR2 SNEGSKA (reference sequence). CDR3 sequence: CSAINSGSSTDTQYF. CDR3 bases read: TGCAGTGCCATTAACTCGGGTTCTAGCACAGATACG.

The CDR3 DNA, read in part, is TGTGCCAGCTCACTTGGGACAGGTTCTACGAGTACTGAA. As protein: CASSLGTGSTSTE. The complete CDR3 sequence is CASSLGTGSTSTEAFF. The chain carries TRBV18 and TRBJ1-1, with TRBD1 matching over 8 bases. The read gets to within 3 residues of the CDR3 end, and the germline J gene fills in the rest. Germline V gene lookup returns CDR1 KGHSH and CDR2 LQKENI. V dropped 4 bases and J dropped 5; count of bases not matched to a gene: 12. CDR3 size: 16 residues.

Notes on this clone: The read comes to an end 3 residues before the CDR3 does, leaving the germline J gene to fill in the end. The sample has other DNA sequences that encode this CDR3 too. The J gene is TRBJ2-2, the V gene TRBV2; 9 bases align to TRBD1. Trimming at V came to 4 bases and at J to 4 bases, leaving 1 base not matched to a gene. This CDR3 has 14 amino acids. CDR1 is SNHLY, CDR2 FYNNEI, per germline. CDR3 region: CASSGDRATGELFF. CDR3 DNA, as far as it was read: TGTGCCAGCAGTGGGGACAGGGCCACCGGGGAG. The full variable domain, in which reference TRBV2 and TRBJ2-2 provide the parts outside the CDR3, is EPEVTQTPSHQVTQMGQEVILRCVPISNHLYFYWYRQILGQKVEFLVSFYNNEISEKSEIFDDQFSVERPDGSNFTLKIRSTKLEDSAMYFCASSGDRATGELFFGEGSRLTVL.

Points on this clone: Read coverage stops 3 residues before the CDR3 terminus; the germline J gene supplies the remainder. This chain joins TRBV10-1 and TRBJ2-5; 11 bases are shared with TRBD2. The CDR3 consists of 18 residues. Germline CDR1 WNHNN, CDR2 SYGVQD (reference sequence). J lost 5 bases, V lost 2 bases, and 13 bases had no gene match. CDR3 region: CASSEAASGGPEVETQYF. CDR3 DNA (partial): TGCGCCAGCAGTGAGGCGGCTAGCGGGGGGCCGGAGGTTGAGACC.